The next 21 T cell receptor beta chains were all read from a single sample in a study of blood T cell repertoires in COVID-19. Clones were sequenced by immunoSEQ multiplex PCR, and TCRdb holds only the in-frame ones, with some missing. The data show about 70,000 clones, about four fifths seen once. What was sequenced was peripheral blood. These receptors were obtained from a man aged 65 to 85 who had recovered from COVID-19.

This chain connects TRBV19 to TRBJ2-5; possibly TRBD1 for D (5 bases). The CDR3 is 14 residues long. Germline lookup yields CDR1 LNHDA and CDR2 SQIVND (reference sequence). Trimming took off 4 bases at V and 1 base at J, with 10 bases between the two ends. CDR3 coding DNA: TGTGCCAGTAGTACGGACAACAGCCAAGAGACCCAGTACTTC. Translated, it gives CASSTDNSQETQYF.

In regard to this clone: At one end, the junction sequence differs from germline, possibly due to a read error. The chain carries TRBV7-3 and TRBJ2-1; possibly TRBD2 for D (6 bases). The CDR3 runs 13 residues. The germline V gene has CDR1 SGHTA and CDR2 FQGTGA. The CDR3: CASSLTREDEQFF. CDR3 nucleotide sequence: TGTGCCAGCAGTTTAACTAGGGAGGATGAGCAGTTCTTC.

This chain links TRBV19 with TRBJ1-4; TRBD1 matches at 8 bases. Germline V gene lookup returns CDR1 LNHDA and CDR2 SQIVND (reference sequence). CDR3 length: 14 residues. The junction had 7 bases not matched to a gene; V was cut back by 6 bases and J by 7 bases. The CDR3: CASRSGGSGEKLFF. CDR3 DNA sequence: TGTGCCAGTAGATCAGGGGGCAGTGGTGAAAAACTGTTTTTT.

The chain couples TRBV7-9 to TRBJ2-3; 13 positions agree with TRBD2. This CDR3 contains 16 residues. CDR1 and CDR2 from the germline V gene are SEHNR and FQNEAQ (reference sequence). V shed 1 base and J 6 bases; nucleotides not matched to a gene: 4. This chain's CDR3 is CASSLELAGGLDTQYF. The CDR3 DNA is TGTGCCAGCAGCTTAGAACTAGCGGGGGGGCTCGATACGCAGTATTTT.

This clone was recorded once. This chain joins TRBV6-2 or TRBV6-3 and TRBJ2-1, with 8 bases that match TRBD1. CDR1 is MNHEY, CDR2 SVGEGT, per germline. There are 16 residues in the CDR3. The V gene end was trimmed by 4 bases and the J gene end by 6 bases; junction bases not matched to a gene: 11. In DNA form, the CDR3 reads TGTGCCAGCAGTTTATACCAATTAGACAGGGGCAATGAGCAGTTCTTC. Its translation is CASSLYQLDRGNEQFF.

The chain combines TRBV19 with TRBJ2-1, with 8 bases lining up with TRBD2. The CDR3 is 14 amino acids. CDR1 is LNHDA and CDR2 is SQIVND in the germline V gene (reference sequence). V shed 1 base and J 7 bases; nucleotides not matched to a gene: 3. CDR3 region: CASSIVSGGNEQFF. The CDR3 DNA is TGTGCCAGTAGTATAGTCAGCGGGGGAAATGAGCAGTTCTTC.

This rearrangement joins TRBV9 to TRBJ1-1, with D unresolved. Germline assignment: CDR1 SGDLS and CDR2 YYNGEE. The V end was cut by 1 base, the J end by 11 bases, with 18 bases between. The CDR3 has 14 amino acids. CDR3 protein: CASSVNPGPEEAFF. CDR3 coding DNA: TGTGCCAGCAGCGTAAACCCGGGTCCCGAGGAGGCTTTCTTT.

For the CDR3, the DNA is TGTGCCAGTAGTATGGGGACTAGCGGGAGGGCTGGGGAGCAGTTCTTC. It translates to CASSMGTSGRAGEQFF. The chain links TRBV19 to TRBJ2-1; 16 bases are a match to TRBD2. Trimming took 3 bases from V and 10 from J; bases not matched to a gene: 6. Germline values: CDR1 LNHDA, CDR2 SQIVND (reference sequence). This CDR3 has 16 amino acids.

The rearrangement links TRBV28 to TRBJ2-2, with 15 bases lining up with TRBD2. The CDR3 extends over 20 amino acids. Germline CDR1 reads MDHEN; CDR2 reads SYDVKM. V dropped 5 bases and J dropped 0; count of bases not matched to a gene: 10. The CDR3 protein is CASSPHPGLAGGTNTGELFF. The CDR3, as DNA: TGTGCCAGCAGTCCGCATCCGGGACTAGCGGGAGGTACGAACACCGGGGAGCTGTTTTTT.

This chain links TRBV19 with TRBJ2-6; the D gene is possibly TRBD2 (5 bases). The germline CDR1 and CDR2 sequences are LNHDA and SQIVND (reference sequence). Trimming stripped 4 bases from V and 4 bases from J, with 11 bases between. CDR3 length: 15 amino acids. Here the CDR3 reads CASSKSGLGANVLTF. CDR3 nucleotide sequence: TGTGCCAGTAGTAAATCGGGGTTGGGGGCCAACGTCCTGACTTTC.

As DNA, the CDR3 is TGTGCCAGCAGCTTGGAAGGGGATCAGCCCCAGCATTTT. The encoded protein is CASSLEGDQPQHF. This chain joins TRBV7-2 and TRBJ1-5; tentative D call: TRBD1 (5 bases). V dropped 3 bases and J dropped 5 bases, with 8 bases sitting between them. Germline V gene data show CDR1 as SGHTA and CDR2 as FQGNSA. CDR3 size: 13 residues.

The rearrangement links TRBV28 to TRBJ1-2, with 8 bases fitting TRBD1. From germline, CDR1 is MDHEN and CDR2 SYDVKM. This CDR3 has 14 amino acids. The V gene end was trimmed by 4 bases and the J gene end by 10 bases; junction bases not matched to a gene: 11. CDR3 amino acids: CASSSGQGIGFYTF. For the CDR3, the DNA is TGTGCCAGCAGTTCTGGACAGGGCATTGGATTCTACACCTTC.

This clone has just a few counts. CDR3 protein: CASSSAASGHYNEQFF. Here the CDR3 DNA reads TGTGCCAGCAGTTCAGCTGCTAGCGGACACTACAATGAGCAGTTCTTC. This rearrangement joins TRBV27 to TRBJ2-1; 7 bases fit TRBD2. Trimming removed 4 bases from V and 3 bases from J; junction bases left unmatched: 9. This CDR3 contains 16 residues. From germline, CDR1 is MNHEY and CDR2 SMNVEV (reference sequence).

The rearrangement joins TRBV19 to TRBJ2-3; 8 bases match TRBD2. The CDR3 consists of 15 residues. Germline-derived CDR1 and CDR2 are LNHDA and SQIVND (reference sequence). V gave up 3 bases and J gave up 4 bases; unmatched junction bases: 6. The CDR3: CASSIGGTRADTQYF. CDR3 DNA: TGTGCCAGTAGTATCGGAGGGACTAGAGCAGATACGCAGTATTTT.

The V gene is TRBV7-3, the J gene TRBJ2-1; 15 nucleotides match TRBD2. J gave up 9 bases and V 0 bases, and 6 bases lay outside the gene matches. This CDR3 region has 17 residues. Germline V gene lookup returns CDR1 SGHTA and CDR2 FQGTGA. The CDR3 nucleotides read TGTGCCAGCAGCTTAACTCCCGGGACTAGCGGGGGGCGTGAGCAGTTCTTC. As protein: CASSLTPGTSGGREQFF. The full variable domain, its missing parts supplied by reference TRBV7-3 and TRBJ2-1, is GAGVSQTPSNKVTEKGKYVELRCDPISGHTALYWYRQSLGQGPEFLIYFQGTGAADDSGLPNDRFFAVRPEGSVSTLKIQRTERGDSAVYLCASSLTPGTSGGREQFFGPGTRLTVL.

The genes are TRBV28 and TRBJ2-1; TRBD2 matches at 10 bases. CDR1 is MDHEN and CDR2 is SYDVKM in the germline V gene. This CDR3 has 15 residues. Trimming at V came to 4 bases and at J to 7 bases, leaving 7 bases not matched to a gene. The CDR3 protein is CASSSLLAGWNEQFF. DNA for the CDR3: TGTGCCAGCAGTTCATTACTAGCGGGGTGGAATGAGCAGTTCTTC.

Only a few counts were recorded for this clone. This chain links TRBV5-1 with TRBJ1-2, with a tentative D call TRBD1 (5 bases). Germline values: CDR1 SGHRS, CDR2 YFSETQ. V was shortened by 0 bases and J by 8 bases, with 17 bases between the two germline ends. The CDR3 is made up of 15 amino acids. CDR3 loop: CASSLELREVDGYTF. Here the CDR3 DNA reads TGCGCCAGCAGCTTGGAGCTCAGGGAAGTGGACGGCTACACCTTC.

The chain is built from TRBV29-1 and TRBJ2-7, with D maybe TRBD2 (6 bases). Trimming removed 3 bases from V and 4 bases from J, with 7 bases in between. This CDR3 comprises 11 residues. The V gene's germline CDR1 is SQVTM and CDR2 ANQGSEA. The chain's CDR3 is CSVDGGYEQYF. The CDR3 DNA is TGCAGCGTTGATGGAGGGTACGAGCAGTACTTC.

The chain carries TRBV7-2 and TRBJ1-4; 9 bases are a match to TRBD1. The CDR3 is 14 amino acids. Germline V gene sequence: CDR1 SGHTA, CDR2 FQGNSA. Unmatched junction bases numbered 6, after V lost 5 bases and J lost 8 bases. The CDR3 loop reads CASSPGQGGEKLFF. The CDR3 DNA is TGTGCCAGCAGCCCGGGACAGGGTGGGGAAAAACTGTTTTTT.

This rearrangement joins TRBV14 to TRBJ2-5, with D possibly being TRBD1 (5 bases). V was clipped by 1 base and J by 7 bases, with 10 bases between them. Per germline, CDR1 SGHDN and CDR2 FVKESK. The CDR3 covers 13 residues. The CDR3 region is CASSQVGTGTQYF. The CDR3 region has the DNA TGTGCCAGCAGCCAAGTTGGCACAGGGACCCAGTACTTC.

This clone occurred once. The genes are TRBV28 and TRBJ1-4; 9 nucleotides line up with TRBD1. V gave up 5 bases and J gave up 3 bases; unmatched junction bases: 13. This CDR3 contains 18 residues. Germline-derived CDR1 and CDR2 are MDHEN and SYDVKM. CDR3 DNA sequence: TGTGCCAGCAGTCCCCCCGGACAGGGGATAGTCGCTAATGAAAAACTGTTTTTT. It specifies CASSPPGQGIVANEKLFF. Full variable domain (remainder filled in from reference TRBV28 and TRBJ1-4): DVKVTQSSRYLVKRTGEKVFLECVQDMDHENMFWYRQDPGLGLRLIYFSYDVKMKEKGDIPEGYSVSREKKERFSLILESASTNQTSMYLCASSPPGQGIVANEKLFFGSGTQLSVL.